This TCR beta chain was identified during a study of Graves' ophthalmopathy and Graves' hyperthyroidism. Findings of the study overall: The 13-signature model separated ophthalmopathy from stable hyperthyroidism at almost 90% sensitivity and 80% to 84% specificity.

Germline loops: CDR1 SGHTA, CDR2 FQGNSA. The CDR3 is 17 residues long. The V end lost 1 base, the J end lost 5 bases, and 20 bases lay between the germline ends. RNA transcripts yielded amplified TCR beta CDR3 regions. First-round RT-PCR used HTBI primers; second-round multiplex PCR followed. MiXCR, run by TCRdb on the multiplex PCR reads, gives a single entry per CDR3 protein. The sample lists approximately 700,000 distinct CDR3 sequences, 40% occurring once. Among the exclusions were patients with other autoimmune diseases, uncontrolled infections, pregnancy or lactation. Orbital computed tomography, thyroid ultrasound, TRAb, serum thyroxine and clinical symptoms formed the basis of diagnosis. PBMCs came from 8.5 to 10 ml of fresh peripheral blood. As to this clonotype: Its antigen is unknown.

This TCR came from an adult man with Graves' ophthalmopathy. Sequencing was performed on peripheral blood. This chain uses TRBV7-2 with TRBJ2-5; maybe TRBD2 (5 bases). Here the CDR3 reads CASSLEGAMRVYETQYF. Here the CDR3 DNA reads TGTGCCAGCAGCTTAGAGGGAGCGATGAGGGTTTATGAGACCCAGTACTTC.